This TCR beta chain stems from a study of cytomegalovirus exposure and HLA in healthy donors. Findings and caveats of the study: Fewer N-insertions than the 666-donor mean were reportedly shown by an Asian-associated ancestry cluster in a later analysis. A later analysis appeared to link common viral pathogens to several of the most significant clusters.

Vbeta (60) and Jbeta (13) primers were used in the PCR. Assay used: immunoSEQ multiplex PCR; TCRdb lists only in-frame clones, some missing. This listing includes 45,000 to 60,000 clones. Concerning this clone itself: The target antigen is unknown.

This sequence originates from a female donor in good health and CMV-seronegative. Sequencing input: PBMCs.

CDR3 in amino acids: CASSLAGQGAEAFF. For the CDR3, the DNA is TGCGCCAGCAGCTTGGCGGGACAGGGAGCTGAAGCTTTCTTT. V and J are TRBV5-1 and TRBJ1-1, with TRBD1 identical over 9 bases. Germline trimming cut 0 bases from V and 6 bases from J; bases unmatched to any gene: 3. This CDR3 spans 14 amino acids. The germline gives CDR1 SGHRS, CDR2 YFSETQ.